These 29 T cell receptor beta chains originate from one sample sequenced in a study of Tregs in tolerant kidney transplant recipients. The data were produced by immunoSEQ multiplex PCR, yet TCRdb's version contains in-frame clones alone and is incomplete. The profile shows about 100,000 clones, 90% of them singletons. The sample in question was CD4+ T cells from blood, obtained before the transplant. The receptor source for this set is a human donor who received a combined kidney and bone marrow transplant.

This sequence joins TRBV5-8 and TRBJ1-4; 9 bases agree with TRBD1. J was trimmed by 6 bases and V by 3 bases; bases with no gene match: 12. CDR1 is SGHTS, CDR2 YDEGEE, per germline. The CDR3 covers 17 residues. The CDR3 coding sequence is TGTGCCAGCAGCTACCTGGGACAGGGAAAAGAAGATGAAAAACTGTTTTTT. This encodes CASSYLGQGKEDEKLFF.

There are a few counts of this clone. The genes are TRBV11-2 and TRBJ2-7; 7 nucleotides match TRBD1. CDR1 is SGHAT, CDR2 FQNNGV, per germline. The CDR3 has 13 amino acids. The V gene end was trimmed by 5 bases and the J gene end by 5 bases; junction bases not matched to a gene: 6. CDR3 in amino acids: CASSPDRDHEQYF. The CDR3 nucleotides read TGTGCCAGCAGCCCAGACAGGGACCACGAGCAGTACTTC.

The V gene is TRBV7-9, the J gene TRBJ1-3; 10 bases are a match to TRBD1. The CDR3 is 16 residues long. Looked up from germline, CDR1 is SEHNR and CDR2 is FQNEAQ (reference sequence). With 5 bases clipped from V and 4 bases from J, the junction kept 8 bases outside the gene matches. The CDR3 reads CASSPVGQGVGNTIYF. The CDR3 nucleotides read TGTGCCAGCAGCCCCGTAGGACAGGGGGTCGGAAACACCATATATTTT.

CDR3 sequence reads: CASSVVASGRETQYF. CDR3 coding DNA: TGTGCCAGCAGCGTAGTCGCTAGCGGGAGGGAGACCCAGTACTTC. The gene calls are TRBV9 and TRBJ2-5, with 11 bases fitting TRBD2. V trimming: 0 bases; J trimming: 5 bases; junction bases outside the gene matches: 3. The CDR3 runs to 15 residues. CDR1 and CDR2 (germline): SGDLS, YYNGEE.

The V gene is TRBV6-1, the J gene TRBJ2-3; no clear D gene. The CDR3 sequence is 15 residues long. V gave up 7 bases and J gave up 1 base, with 15 bases separating them. Germline V lookup: CDR1 MNHNS, CDR2 SASEGT. Here the CDR3 DNA reads TGTGCCAGCACTATGATGCCCCACGGCACAGATACGCAGTATTTT. This sequence encodes CASTMMPHGTDTQYF.

This clone has only one observation. This chain joins TRBV28 and TRBJ1-2, with D possibly being TRBD1 (5 bases). V dropped 4 bases and J dropped 4 bases, with 13 bases sitting between them. The CDR3 has 14 amino acids. Germline CDR1 reads MDHEN; CDR2 reads SYDVKM. The CDR3 sequence: CASSSPGTSYGYTF. DNA for the CDR3: TGTGCCAGCAGTTCCCCAGGGACTAGCTATGGCTACACCTTC.

This clone was observed a few times. The chain recombines TRBV6-4 with TRBJ1-1; tentatively, D is TRBD1 (5 bases). Germline lookup yields CDR1 MRHNA and CDR2 SNTAGT. This CDR3 is 13 amino acids long. V lost 5 bases to trimming and J lost 0 bases, with 7 bases between them. The CDR3 region has the DNA TGTGCCAGCAGTCTACAGGTGAACACTGAAGCTTTCTTT. It translates to CASSLQVNTEAFF.

This sequence joins TRBV11-1 and TRBJ2-7; 7 bases match TRBD2. Germline values: CDR1 SGHAT, CDR2 FQDESV (reference sequence). V gave up 1 base and J gave up 1 base; unmatched junction bases: 4. The CDR3 runs 15 residues. CDR3 DNA: TGTGCCAGCAGCTTAGAAGCCGGGAGGTCCTACGAGCAGTACTTC. This codes for CASSLEAGRSYEQYF.

The chain is built from TRBV5-1 and TRBJ1-3, with TRBD1 identical over 7 bases. CDR3 length equals 16 residues. CDR1 SGHRS and CDR2 YFSETQ come from the germline V gene. Trimming at V came to 0 bases and at J to 3 bases, leaving 6 bases not matched to a gene. CDR3 in amino acids: CASSLEGGRVGNTIYF. The CDR3 bases are TGCGCCAGCAGCTTGGAAGGGGGCAGGGTTGGAAACACCATATATTTT.

This chain links TRBV11-2 with TRBJ2-1, with 8 bases lining up with TRBD2. Trimming removed 0 bases from V and 4 bases from J; junction bases left unmatched: 8. CDR1 SGHAT and CDR2 FQNNGV come from the germline V gene. CDR3 length: 17 amino acids. For the CDR3, the DNA is TGTGCCAGCAGCTTAGAACCCGGGGGGGTAGCTTACAATGAGCAGTTCTTC. This translates into CASSLEPGGVAYNEQFF. Full variable domain (remainder filled in from reference TRBV11-2 and TRBJ2-1): EAGVAQSPRYKIIEKRQSVAFWCNPISGHATLYWYQQILGQGPKLLIQFQNNGVVDDSQLPKDRFSAERLKGVDSTLKIQPAKLEDSAVYLCASSLEPGGVAYNEQFFGPGTRLTVL.

The chain carries TRBV18 and TRBJ1-5, with D maybe TRBD1 (6 bases). V was shortened by 10 bases and J by 4 bases, with 17 bases between the two germline ends. Germline V CDR1 and CDR2: KGHSH, LQKENI. This CDR3 is 14 amino acids long. The DNA of the CDR3 is TGTGCCAATCCCACCAGGGGTCGTAATCAGCCCCAGCATTTT. It translates to CANPTRGRNQPQHF.

The chain combines TRBV15 with TRBJ1-2; possibly TRBD1 for D (5 bases). This CDR3 region has 14 residues. Trimming cost V 1 base and J 5 bases, with 11 bases left between them. Germline V CDR1 and CDR2: LNHNV, YYDKDF (reference sequence). CDR3 nucleotides: TGTGCCACCAGCAGAGGGCGGGGGGATTATGGCTACACCTTC. Its protein is CATSRGRGDYGYTF.

The gene calls are TRBV2 and TRBJ1-2; TRBD1 matches at 9 bases. The CDR3 runs to 19 residues. CDR1 SNHLY and CDR2 FYNNEI come from the germline V gene. V shed 2 bases and J 4 bases; nucleotides not matched to a gene: 17. The chain's CDR3 is CASSEFRLGQGRVGYGYTF. The CDR3 DNA reads TGTGCCAGCAGTGAATTTCGGTTGGGACAGGGAAGGGTAGGCTATGGCTACACCTTC.

The rearrangement joins TRBV6-5 to TRBJ1-1, with a tentative D call TRBD1 (6 bases). Germline V gene sequence: CDR1 MNHEY, CDR2 SVGAGI. The germline V and J ends were trimmed by 5 bases and 1 base, with 8 bases remaining between them. The CDR3 sequence is 13 residues long. The CDR3 reads CASSRQENTEAFF. The CDR3 DNA sequence: TGTGCCAGCAGTCGACAGGAGAACACTGAAGCTTTCTTT.

This chain uses TRBV27 with TRBJ2-7; 8 bases agree with TRBD1. V shed 7 bases and J 6 bases; nucleotides not matched to a gene: 8. Germline V lookup: CDR1 MNHEY, CDR2 SMNVEV (reference sequence). The CDR3 sequence is 13 residues long. Written as DNA, the CDR3 is TGTGCCAGCAATAACAGGGGGTCGGTCGAGCAGTACTTC. Translated: CASNNRGSVEQYF.

The chain uses TRBV7-6 and TRBJ2-5; D gene uncertain. Per the germline V gene, CDR1 is SGHVS and CDR2 is FNYEAQ. Trimming shortened V by 1 base and J by 2 bases, and 8 bases separated the two germline ends. The CDR3 consists of 14 residues. In nucleotides, the CDR3 is TGTGCCAGCAGCTTAGTCACGGTTCAAGAGACCCAGTACTTC. It codes for CASSLVTVQETQYF.

The J gene is TRBJ2-5, the V gene TRBV2; TRBD1 is a possible D gene (5 bases). The V and J ends lost 1 base and 9 bases respectively, with 9 bases between them. The germline V gene has CDR1 SNHLY and CDR2 FYNNEI. This CDR3 comprises 12 residues. CDR3 DNA: TGTGCCAGCAGTGAAGTCGTAGGGGCCCAGTACTTC. Its protein product is CASSEVVGAQYF.

V usage is TRBV7-2 and J usage is TRBJ1-3, with TRBD1 as a possible D gene (6 bases). In germline, CDR1 is SGHTA, CDR2 FQGNSA. Trimming took off 4 bases at V and 0 bases at J, with 13 bases between the two ends. The CDR3 spans 16 residues. CDR3 coding DNA: TGTGCCAGCAGCTGGCCGGGACACCCCTCTGGAAACACCATATATTTT. Translated, it gives CASSWPGHPSGNTIYF.

The chain has TRBV10-3 and TRBJ2-7; D uncertain. Trimming left V 3 bases short and J 0 bases short, with 9 bases between. The CDR3 is made up of 14 amino acids. The germline CDR1 and CDR2 sequences are ENHRY and SYGVKD. This CDR3 reads CAISDHGGSYEQYF. The CDR3 nucleotides are TGTGCCATCAGTGATCATGGCGGCTCCTACGAGCAGTACTTC.

Notes on this clone: The junction departs from the called germline gene at one end, perhaps through a read error. The J gene is TRBJ2-7, the V gene TRBV7-9; 10 positions match TRBD1. Germline values: CDR1 SEHNR, CDR2 FQNEAQ (reference sequence). This CDR3 contains 12 residues. CDR3 sequence reads: CASSLGSGTGDF. DNA of the CDR3: TGTGCCAGCAGCTTAGGGTCCGGGACAGGGGACTTC.

Only a few counts were recorded for this clone. The V gene is TRBV14, the J gene TRBJ1-5, with 8 bases lining up with TRBD1. The V segment lost 0 bases and the J segment 6 bases; nucleotides outside the gene matches: 10. Germline V gene data show CDR1 as SGHDN and CDR2 as FVKESK. The CDR3 covers 17 residues. The CDR3 DNA reads as TGTGCCAGCAGCCAAGAGGGCGACAGGGGCTGCATTCAGCCCCAGCATTTT. Protein product: CASSQEGDRGCIQPQHF.

The chain couples TRBV5-5 to TRBJ1-1; TRBD1 aligns across 7 bases. Germline CDR1 and CDR2: SGHKS and YYEKEE (reference sequence). V lost 0 bases, J lost 2 bases, and 10 bases stayed unmatched. This CDR3 region has 17 residues. The CDR3 loop reads CASSLAPQGTGNTEAFF. CDR3 sequence (DNA): TGTGCCAGCAGCTTGGCCCCACAGGGGACGGGAAACACTGAAGCTTTCTTT. The complete variable domain, with remaining parts taken from reference TRBV5-5 and TRBJ1-1, reads DAGVTQSPTHLIKTRGQQVTLRCSPISGHKSVSWYQQVLGQGPQFIFQYYEKEERGRGNFPDRFSARQFPNYSSELNVNALLLGDSALYLCASSLAPQGTGNTEAFFGQGTRLTVV.

This sequence joins TRBV14 and TRBJ1-4; 7 bases line up with TRBD1. Germline loops: CDR1 SGHDN, CDR2 FVKESK. V trimming: 5 bases; J trimming: 8 bases; junction bases outside the gene matches: 11. CDR3 length: 15 amino acids. The CDR3, as DNA: TGTGCCAGCAGCTCCCTTACAGGGGATGGGGAAAAACTGTTTTTT. Amino acids: CASSSLTGDGEKLFF.

This clone came up once. V is TRBV5-1 and J is TRBJ2-2, with 10 bases aligning to TRBD1. The germline V gene encodes CDR1 SGHRS and CDR2 YFSETQ. CDR3 length: 17 residues. The ends lost 4 bases at V and 5 bases at J; junction bases unmatched: 11. The CDR3 protein is CASSPNPGTGETGELFF. In DNA, the CDR3 is TGCGCCAGCAGCCCAAACCCCGGGACAGGGGAAACCGGGGAGCTGTTTTTT.

This chain uses TRBV6-1 with TRBJ2-5, with D possibly being TRBD2 (7 bases). CDR1 and CDR2 from the germline V gene are MNHNS and SASEGT. The CDR3 is 14 residues long. V lost 0 bases to trimming and J lost 7 bases, with 12 bases between them. The chain's CDR3 is CASSEAGGLGTQYF. The CDR3, as DNA: TGTGCCAGCAGTGAAGCGGGGGGGCTGGGGACCCAGTACTTC.

The chain couples TRBV5-1 to TRBJ1-1; TRBD1 matches 9 bases. The CDR3 covers 14 residues. V lost 4 bases and J lost 1; bases outside the gene matches: 2. Per the germline V gene, CDR1 is SGHRS and CDR2 is YFSETQ. The CDR3 spells CASSQDRGNTEAFF. Written as DNA, the CDR3 is TGCGCCAGCAGCCAGGACAGGGGGAACACTGAAGCTTTCTTT.

The chain links TRBV5-1 to TRBJ1-6; D gene ambiguous. Germline V gives CDR1 SGHRS, CDR2 YFSETQ. V gave up 0 bases and J gave up 10 bases, with 17 bases separating them. The CDR3 has 16 residues. The CDR3 DNA reads TGCGCCAGCAGCTTGGTCAGCGAGGGCTTGCAGTCACCCCTCCACTTT. The encoded protein is CASSLVSEGLQSPLHF.

This clone appeared once. The chain has TRBV21-1 and TRBJ2-3; TRBD1 is taken as the D call from the table, unchecked against the DNA. TRBV21-1 is deemed a pseudogene. This CDR3 region has 19 residues. CDR3 DNA sequence: TGTGCCAGCAGCAAAGAAGAACAGGGGGGGACTCCTAGCACAGATACGCAGTATTTT. It specifies CASSKEEQGGTPSTDTQYF.

The chain combines TRBV19 with TRBJ1-1; 9 nucleotides agree with TRBD1. The CDR3 has 14 amino acids. The germline gives CDR1 LNHDA, CDR2 SQIVND (reference sequence). The trim removed 6 bases at V and 4 bases at J, leaving 6 bases unmatched. The CDR3 protein is CASRTQGASTEAFF. CDR3 sequence (DNA): TGTGCCAGTAGGACACAGGGGGCGTCCACTGAAGCTTTCTTT.